The source of this TCR beta chain is a study of blood T cells in healthy people across ages. Study background: In model experiments, template switching was able to capture about one barcoded beta molecule for every two T cells that were present.

The CDR3 contains 16 residues. About this clonotype itself: Antigen: not known.

Regarding the study as a whole: The long-lived group displayed more naive CD4+ cells, plus higher diversity, than the aged donors did.

Sample-barcoded 5' priming and a J-beta primer mix drove a second PCR of about 6 to 12 cycles. One entry per CDR3 protein, called by TCRdb with MiXCR from the 5' RACE reads. The sample contains about 1.4 million distinct CDR3 sequences, approximately 59% of which appear only once. The chain recombines TRBV21-1 with TRBJ2-7. TRBV21-1 is annotated as a pseudogene. The sequence came from a man between 18 and 29 years old in good health. Sample: blood. In DNA form, the CDR3 reads TGTGCCAGCAGCAAAGCGATAGACAACCGTTCCTACGAGCAGTACTTC. Translated, it gives CASSKAIDNRSYEQYF.